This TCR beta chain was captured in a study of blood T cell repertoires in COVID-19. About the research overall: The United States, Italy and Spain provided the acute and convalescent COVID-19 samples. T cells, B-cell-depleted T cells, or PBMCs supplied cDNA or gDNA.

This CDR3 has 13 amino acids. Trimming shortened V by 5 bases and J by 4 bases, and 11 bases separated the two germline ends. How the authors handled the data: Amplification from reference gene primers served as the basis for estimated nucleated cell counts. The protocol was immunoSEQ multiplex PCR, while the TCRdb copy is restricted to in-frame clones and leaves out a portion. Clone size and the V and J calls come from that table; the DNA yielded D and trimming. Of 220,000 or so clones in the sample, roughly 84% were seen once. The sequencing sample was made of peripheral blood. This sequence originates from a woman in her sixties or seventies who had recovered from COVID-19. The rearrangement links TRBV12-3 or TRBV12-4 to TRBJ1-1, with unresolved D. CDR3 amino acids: CASSPRVVTEAFF. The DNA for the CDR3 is TGTGCCAGCAGTCCCCGGGTGGTCACTGAAGCTTTCTTT.